The 24 T cell receptor beta chains given below trace back to one sample, sequenced in a study of blood T cell repertoires in COVID-19. Assay used: immunoSEQ multiplex PCR; TCRdb lists only in-frame clones, some missing. The sample yields about 100,000 clones, 90% to 95% seen once. What was sequenced was peripheral blood. The receptors stem from a man aged 60-69 years with acute or convalescent COVID-19.

The chain recombines TRBV28 with TRBJ2-7, with 10 bases matching TRBD2. J was trimmed by 4 bases and V by 5 bases; bases with no gene match: 5. Germline assignment: CDR1 MDHEN and CDR2 SYDVKM. This CDR3 is built from 14 residues. The CDR3 nucleotides read TGTGCCAGCAGTACAACTAGCGGGATTTACGAGCAGTACTTC. Encoded protein: CASSTTSGIYEQYF.

The genes are TRBV3-1 (or the pseudogene TRBV3-2) and TRBJ2-7; D is ambiguous. Germline CDR1 and CDR2: LGHDT and YNNKEL (reference sequence). Trimming pared 1 base from V and 6 bases from J, leaving 7 bases between. The CDR3 spans 12 residues. The CDR3 coding sequence is TGTGCCAGCAGCCAAGGCGACTTCGAGCAGTACTTC. Translating it yields CASSQGDFEQYF.

This CDR3 reads CASSENFPTGELFF. The CDR3 DNA sequence: TGCGCCAGCAGTGAGAACTTTCCCACCGGGGAGCTGTTTTTT. J is TRBJ2-2 and V is TRBV10-2; D is undetermined. The CDR3 spans 14 residues. Germline V CDR1 and CDR2: WSHSY, SAAADI. V shed 2 bases and J shed 4 bases, with 8 bases lying between them.

V gene TRBV6-1 combines with J gene TRBJ2-5, with 8 bases fitting TRBD1. The germline gives CDR1 MNHNS, CDR2 SASEGT. This CDR3 is 15 amino acids long. J gave up 7 bases and V 1 base, and 8 bases lay outside the gene matches. The CDR3 DNA is TGTGCCAGCAGTGAAGAGACAGGGGTTTTGGTGACCCAGTACTTC. This codes for CASSEETGVLVTQYF.

As DNA, the CDR3 is TGTGCCAGCAGCGTGACAGGGGGCCCCGGGGAGCTGTTTTTT. This sequence encodes CASSVTGGPGELFF. V usage is TRBV9 and J usage is TRBJ2-2; 10 bases are shared with TRBD1. With 2 bases clipped from V and 6 bases from J, the junction kept 1 base outside the gene matches. Germline-derived CDR1 and CDR2 are SGDLS and YYNGEE. The CDR3 contains 14 residues.

The chain links TRBV24-1 to TRBJ1-5, with D hard to call. Germline CDR1 is KGHDR and CDR2 is SFDVKD. V was clipped by 5 bases and J by 0 bases, with 7 bases between them. The CDR3 loop spans 14 amino acids. The CDR3 sequence: CATSAGDSNQPQHF. The CDR3 DNA sequence: TGTGCCACCAGTGCGGGAGATAGCAATCAGCCCCAGCATTTT.

The chain recombines TRBV28 with TRBJ2-6, with 8 bases aligning to TRBD1. Germline V gene lookup returns CDR1 MDHEN and CDR2 SYDVKM. This CDR3 is built from 17 residues. Trimming at V came to 2 bases and at J to 4 bases, leaving 7 bases not matched to a gene. CDR3 protein: CASSLGTGAQGANVLTF. CDR3 DNA: TGTGCCAGCAGTTTAGGGACAGGAGCTCAGGGGGCCAACGTCCTGACTTTC.

This clone was recorded a few times. The V call is TRBV10-3, the J call TRBJ2-7; a possible D gene is TRBD1 (6 bases). CDR1 and CDR2 (germline): ENHRY, SYGVKD. This CDR3 contains 12 residues. V was trimmed by 8 bases and J by 5 bases, leaving 13 bases between them. CDR3 DNA: TGTGCCATCTCCCCAGGGGTAAACGAGCAGTACTTC. Protein: CAISPGVNEQYF.

The rearrangement links TRBV5-1 to TRBJ1-3; 7 nucleotides align to TRBD1. The J segment lost 1 base and the V segment lost 6 bases, leaving 13 bases of the junction unmatched. Germline lookup yields CDR1 SGHRS and CDR2 YFSETQ. CDR3 length: 17 residues. The CDR3 sequence: CASTLGSGTASGNTIYF. In DNA form, the CDR3 reads TGCGCCAGCACCCTGGGGTCCGGGACAGCATCTGGAAACACCATATATTTT. The whole variable domain, filled in from reference TRBV5-1 and TRBJ1-3, reads KAGVTQTPRYLIKTRGQQVTLSCSPISGHRSVSWYQQTPGQGLQFLFEYFSETQRNKGNFPGRFSGRQFSNSRSEMNVSTLELGDSALYLCASTLGSGTASGNTIYFGEGSWLTVV.

The genes are TRBV7-3 and TRBJ2-1, with D perhaps matching TRBD2 (6 bases). This CDR3 region has 15 residues. Trimming removed 3 bases from V and 1 base from J, with 10 bases in between. Germline V CDR1 and CDR2: SGHTA, FQGTGA. The CDR3: CASSFSGGSYNEQFF. For the CDR3, the DNA is TGTGCCAGCAGCTTTAGCGGTGGATCCTACAATGAGCAGTTCTTC.

This rearrangement joins TRBV5-8 to TRBJ1-2; the D gene is possibly TRBD1 (6 bases). There are 11 residues in the CDR3. Trimming shortened V by 4 bases and J by 13 bases, and 14 bases separated the two germline ends. Germline assignment: CDR1 SGHTS and CDR2 YDEGEE. CDR3 sequence: CASSLGQTPTF. CDR3 bases: TGTGCCAGCAGCCTTGGACAGACTCCCACCTTC.

The chain recombines TRBV24-1 with TRBJ1-5; 8 bases are shared with TRBD1. From germline, CDR1 is KGHDR and CDR2 SFDVKD. V trimming: 5 bases; J trimming: 1 base; junction bases outside the gene matches: 6. The CDR3 length is 16 residues. DNA for the CDR3: TGTGCCACCAGTGGCAGGGGGCAAAGGAGCAATCAGCCCCAGCATTTT. It translates to CATSGRGQRSNQPQHF.

This clone was detected a few times. The V gene is TRBV12-3 or TRBV12-4, the J gene TRBJ2-7; no firm D call. V was shortened by 0 bases and J by 5 bases, with 8 bases between the two germline ends. The CDR3 length is 13 residues. The CDR3 region has the DNA TGTGCCAGCAGTTTAGCGCTAAGTGACGAGCAGTACGTC. Encoded protein: CASSLALSDEQYV.

V and J are TRBV9 and TRBJ2-5, with 7 positions matching TRBD1. Germline V lookup: CDR1 SGDLS, CDR2 YYNGEE. Trimming removed 0 bases from V and 5 bases from J; junction bases left unmatched: 4. The CDR3 is made up of 14 amino acids. The CDR3, as DNA: TGTGCCAGCAGCGTAGGGGGCAGGGGGGAGACCCAGTACTTC. This codes for CASSVGGRGETQYF.

This rearrangement joins TRBV3-1 (or the pseudogene TRBV3-2) to TRBJ2-1, with TRBD2 identical over 11 bases. CDR3 length: 20 residues. V lost 1 base to trimming and J lost 0 bases; unmatched junction nucleotides: 11. Germline V CDR1 and CDR2: LGHDT, YNNKEL (reference sequence). The CDR3 loop is CASSQGRGLAVRLSYNEQFF. CDR3 bases: TGTGCCAGCAGCCAAGGTAGGGGACTAGCGGTACGACTCTCCTACAATGAGCAGTTCTTC.

This clone was picked up one time. The chain is built from TRBV10-1 and TRBJ1-6; TRBD1 aligns across 10 bases. There are 14 residues in the CDR3. Per the germline V gene, CDR1 is WNHNN and CDR2 is SYGVQD (reference sequence). The V and J ends lost 4 bases and 6 bases, in that order; junction bases with no gene match: 0. CDR3 coding DNA: TGCGCCAGCAGTGGGGACAGGGGTAATTCACCCCTCCACTTT. Translating it yields CASSGDRGNSPLHF.

V is TRBV28 and J is TRBJ2-7; 7 nucleotides line up with TRBD2. Germline CDR1 reads MDHEN; CDR2 reads SYDVKM. The CDR3 sequence is 15 residues long. J was trimmed by 0 bases and V by 6 bases; bases with no gene match: 8. The CDR3 sequence is CASSLTSQSSYEQYF. In DNA, the CDR3 is TGTGCCAGCAGCCTGACTAGCCAGAGCTCCTACGAGCAGTACTTC. Full variable domain (rest looked up from reference TRBV28 and TRBJ2-7): DVKVTQSSRYLVKRTGEKVFLECVQDMDHENMFWYRQDPGLGLRLIYFSYDVKMKEKGDIPEGYSVSREKKERFSLILESASTNQTSMYLCASSLTSQSSYEQYFGPGTRLTVT.

The CDR3 loop reads CASSLVVGEAYEQYF. The CDR3 DNA sequence: TGTGCCAGCAGCTTAGTGGTCGGGGAAGCCTACGAGCAGTACTTC. The V and J genes are TRBV7-2 and TRBJ2-7; D is possibly TRBD2 (5 bases). V gave up 1 base and J gave up 2 bases, with 12 bases separating them. The CDR3 sequence is 15 residues long. Germline lookup yields CDR1 SGHTA and CDR2 FQGNSA.

The chain employs TRBV9 and TRBJ2-7; 7 bases align to TRBD2. Germline lookup yields CDR1 SGDLS and CDR2 YYNGEE. This CDR3 contains 15 residues. Trimming took 1 base from V and 2 from J; bases not matched to a gene: 6. In DNA, the CDR3 is TGTGCCAGCAGCGTAACGGGGAGGGTCCCCTACGAGCAGTACGTC. Its protein is CASSVTGRVPYEQYV.

The chain recombines TRBV5-1 with TRBJ2-1; D is uncertain. The CDR3 runs to 15 residues. V shed 0 bases and J shed 6 bases, with 13 bases lying between them. Germline V gene data show CDR1 as SGHRS and CDR2 as YFSETQ. CDR3 sequence: CASSLVALPSNEQFF. Written as DNA, the CDR3 is TGCGCCAGCAGCTTGGTAGCCCTCCCGTCCAATGAGCAGTTCTTC.

The V gene is TRBV3-1 (or the pseudogene TRBV3-2), the J gene TRBJ2-3; D is unclear. CDR3 size: 15 residues. Germline V gives CDR1 LGHDT, CDR2 YNNKEL (reference sequence). Trimming removed 0 bases from V and 1 base from J, with 8 bases in between. For the CDR3, the DNA is TGTGCCAGCAGCCAAGATCGGTCTGGCACAGATACGCAGTATTTT. Protein sequence: CASSQDRSGTDTQYF.

The genes are TRBV7-2 and TRBJ1-2; the D gene is possibly TRBD1 (6 bases). The CDR3 is 14 amino acids. The V and J ends lost 5 bases and 4 bases respectively, with 14 bases between them. Germline V gene sequence: CDR1 SGHTA, CDR2 FQGNSA. The CDR3, as DNA: TGTGCCAGCAGCCCCCCGGGGGGGCTCTATGGCTACACCTTC. This translates into CASSPPGGLYGYTF.

This sequence joins TRBV10-3 and TRBJ1-6, with a tentative D call TRBD1 (6 bases). The CDR3 extends over 14 amino acids. In germline, CDR1 is ENHRY, CDR2 SYGVKD. The V end was cut by 3 bases, the J end by 12 bases, with 15 bases between. Here the CDR3 DNA reads TGTGCCATCAGTGAATTACCGGACAGTCAACCCCTCCACTTT. Translation: CAISELPDSQPLHF.

The chain couples TRBV21-1 to TRBJ2-3; the DNA was not used to check the table's D call, TRBD2. TRBV21-1 is reported as a pseudogene. This CDR3 has 18 residues. CDR3 bases: TGTGCCAGCAGCTCAGGACTAGCGCCAGCGGACCCGAGCGATACGCAGTATTTT. This codes for CASSSGLAPADPSDTQYF.